The sequence of this T cell receptor (beta chain) was determined in a study of Ad26.COV2.S vaccination and SARS-CoV-2 variants. The wider study: Recipients of Ad26.COV2.S got it intramuscularly, once or twice 56 days apart. General study findings and limits: Placebo recipients showed lower spike-specific TCR breadth than vaccinees.

A note on this clone: Its target is unknown.

Treatment reported: roughly 19 received Ad26.COV2.S at low or high dose, single or two shots; roughly five received placebo; per-sample allocation not given. Each sample was drawn 63 days after the first injection (of vaccine or placebo). Whoever gave the sample was an adult aged 18-55 years in Boston. Spike of the Wuhan-strain SARS-CoV-2 was expressed by an Ad26 vector, which formed the vaccine. Clones were read by immunoSEQ multiplex PCR, and TCRdb kept only the in-frame ones, dropping some. The table records roughly 380,000 clones, over 75% of them present only once. CDR3 size: 11 residues. Trimming took 7 bases from V and 2 from J, leaving 5 bases between them.

The clonotype originates from a person aged 18-65 years who received the Ad26.COV2.S COVID-19 vaccine or a placebo. The V gene is TRBV12-3 or TRBV12-4, the J gene TRBJ1-2; no clear D gene. The input for sequencing was peripheral blood, taken in a trial of Ad26.COV2.S vaccine versus placebo. The CDR3 nucleotides read TGTGCCAGCATCGGGAACTATGGCTACACCTTC. This codes for CASIGNYGYTF.